The rows below give T cell receptor beta chains drawn from one sample of a study of T-cell reconstitution after alpha-beta-depleted transplantation in children. Using its own MiXCR run on the PCR reads, TCRdb lists one record per CDR3 protein. The profile covers roughly 790,000 distinct CDR3 sequences, with approximately 15% appearing a single time and approximately 5% taken by the ten largest. This specimen consisted of PBMCs, mostly from graft donor cells, obtained 360 days after TCRalphabeta/CD19-depleted stem cell transplant. The source is a male patient younger than 18 who had a stem cell transplant for acute lymphoblastic leukemia, so the T cells may come from the graft donor. Both conserved end residues are part of each CDR3. D genes are given only for firm matches. The size entry is marked missing in some rows and otherwise reads once, few, many or a size class.

TRBV3-1	TRBJ2-7	TRBD2	.	TGTGCCAGCAGCATACAAAGATTAATAGCGGGAGGGGGTCCCTACGAGCAGTACTTC	CASSIQRLIAGGGPYEQYF
TRBV10-3	TRBJ1-1	.	.	TGTGCCATCAACCCTGACAGAGAGAACACTGAAGCTTTCTTT	CAINPDRENTEAFF
TRBV12-3/TRBV12-4	TRBJ1-2	TRBD1	few	TGTGCCAGCAGTTTCGGCTGGACAGGGCGAAACTATGGCTACACCTTC	CASSFGWTGRNYGYTF
TRBV5-1	TRBJ1-2	TRBD1	few	TGCGCCAGCAGCCCCGACAGGGGACTAAACTATGGCTACACCTTC	CASSPDRGLNYGYTF
TRBV6-5	TRBJ2-4	.	.	TGTGCCAGCAGTTCTCCCGGGTTCGTTAAAAACATTCAGTACTTC	CASSSPGFVKNIQYF
TRBV24-1	TRBJ1-2	.	.	TGTGCCACCAGTGATAGGGAGCAAGGCTACACCTTC	CATSDREQGYTF
TRBV30	TRBJ2-1	.	.	TGTGCCTGGAGTGTAGAGACAGGGTTGGCGGGAGTCGGCTTC	CAWSVETGLAGVGF
TRBV3-1	TRBJ2-1	TRBD2	many	TGTGCCAGCAGCCAAGATTTCGGCGGCGGGGGCTACAATGAGCAGTTCTTC	CASSQDFGGGGYNEQFF
TRBV6-5	TRBJ2-1	TRBD2	.	TGTGCCAGCAGTTACAATCCGACTAGCGGTTGGGGAGGTGAGCAGTTCTTC	CASSYNPTSGWGGEQFF
TRBV6-5	TRBJ2-7	.	few	TGTGCCAGCAGTTACGGGACATTGGGAACCTACGAGCAGTACTTC	CASSYGTLGTYEQYF
TRBV7-6	TRBJ2-1	TRBD2	many	TGTGCCAGCAGCCGACTAGCGGGAGCGAACGAGCAGTTCTTC	CASSRLAGANEQFF
TRBV13	TRBJ2-7	TRBD2	few	TGTGCCAGCAGCTTGACCTACCCGACCCGGACTAGCGGGCCACTTAGTTACTACGAGCAGTACTTC	CASSLTYPTRTSGPLSYYEQYF
TRBV5-1	TRBJ1-2	TRBD1	many	TGCGCCAGCAGCAGCCGACAGGGTCGTACTAACTATGGCTACACCTTC	CASSSRQGRTNYGYTF
TRBV28	TRBJ2-7	TRBD2	.	TGTGCCAGCAGCCCAGGGACTAGCGGGAGTCGCGAGCAGTACTTC	CASSPGTSGSREQYF
TRBV3-1	TRBJ2-5	.	few	TGTGCCAGCAGCCAACTAAACCACCAAGAGACCCAGTACTTC	CASSQLNHQETQYF
TRBV6-5	TRBJ2-7	.	few	TGTGCCAGCAGTTATATAGGGAGTCGCTCCTACGAGCAGTACTTC	CASSYIGSRSYEQYF
TRBV7-9	TRBJ2-5	.	many	TGTGCCAGCAGCCCTAGCTTCAGACTCGGAGAGACCCAGTACTTC	CASSPSFRLGETQYF
TRBV19	TRBJ2-5	.	once	TGTGCCAGTAGTATAGATCAGTGGGGTGGGACCCAGTACTTC	CASSIDQWGGTQYF
TRBV3-1	TRBJ2-1	.	.	TGTGCCAGCAGCCAAGAGGTAGTTCGCAATGAGCAGTTCTTC	CASSQEVVRNEQFF
TRBV7-6	TRBJ1-5	.	few	TGTGCCAGCAGCTTAGGAGGGATCTATAGCAATCAGCCCCAGCATTTT	CASSLGGIYSNQPQHF
TRBV4-2	TRBJ2-7	.	many	TGTGCCAGCAAGTCTTTAGGCGAGCAGTACTTC	CASKSLGEQYF
TRBV5-5	TRBJ1-1	.	.	TGTGCCAGCAGCGGGGGGAGGATTAACACTGAAGCTTTCTTT	CASSGGRINTEAFF
TRBV4-1	TRBJ2-3	TRBD2	.	TGCGCCAGCAGCCAAGCGCGGGAGGTGTGGGCAGATACGCAGTATTTT	CASSQAREVWADTQYF
TRBV20-1	TRBJ1-2	.	.	TGCAGTGCTAGAGATTCTCTCGCCCGAGACAGAGGAGGGTCGAGCTATGGCTACACCTTC	CSARDSLARDRGGSSYGYTF
TRBV29-1	TRBJ2-6	.	.	TGCAGCGTTAATGGTGAGGGAGCCTCTGGGGCCAACGTCCTGACTTTC	CSVNGEGASGANVLTF
TRBV5-1	TRBJ1-2	.	.	TGCGCCAGCAGCTTGGCCTACGGGATTCGAGATGGCTACACCTTC	CASSLAYGIRDGYTF
TRBV6-5	TRBJ2-7	.	few	TGTGCCAGCAGGGGCCCAGGGGTCTCCTACGAGCAGTACTTC	CASRGPGVSYEQYF
TRBV12-3/TRBV12-4	TRBJ2-2	.	.	TGTGCCAGCACATCTAGGATACCGAACACCGGGGAGCTGTTTTTT	CASTSRIPNTGELFF
TRBV10-2	TRBJ2-5	.	few	TGCGCCAGCAATCCCGGGGTTGGGCGGTCGGGTCCCGAGACCCAGTACTTC	CASNPGVGRSGPETQYF
TRBV18	TRBJ2-1	TRBD1	few	TGTGCCAGCTCACCAGACAGGGGGCGGGGGAATGAGCAGTTCTTC	CASSPDRGRGNEQFF
TRBV20-1	TRBJ1-2	.	many	TGCAGTACACCGAAGGACGTGAACTATGGCTACACCTTC	CSTPKDVNYGYTF
TRBV29-1	TRBJ2-4	.	.	TGCAGCGTTGTTACAGGCATTATGAACATTCAGTACTTC	CSVVTGIMNIQYF
TRBV5-1	TRBJ2-2	TRBD2	many	TGCGCCAGCAGTGGCGGGAGTAGGGAGCTGTTTTTT	CASSGGSRELFF
TRBV7-3	TRBJ2-1	TRBD2	.	TGTGCCAGCAGCTTAGGAATAGCGGGAGGGCTGGGCGATGAGCAGTTCTTC	CASSLGIAGGLGDEQFF
TRBV20-1	TRBJ2-5	.	.	TGCAGTGCTAGATTCGGAGGGGTTGGAGAGACCCAGTACTTC	CSARFGGVGETQYF
TRBV6-5	TRBJ2-3	.	few	TGTGCCAGCAGTTACTCGAGAAGGGTGGCAGATACGCAGTATTTT	CASSYSRRVADTQYF
TRBV29-1	TRBJ2-3	TRBD2	.	TGCAGCGGCTGCGGGACTAGGGCCTCAGATACGCAGTATTTT	CSGCGTRASDTQYF
TRBV7-6	TRBJ1-1	.	.	TGTGCCAGCAGGGGGTTAATGAACACTGAAGCTTTCTTT	CASRGLMNTEAFF
TRBV20-1	TRBJ2-1	.	.	TGCAGTGGCGGGAGAGGGGGCAATGAGCAGTTCTTC	CSGGRGGNEQFF
TRBV10-3	TRBJ1-1	.	many	TGTGCCATCAGTGAAAAACCGGGAGGCCATTTGGGTACTGAAGCTTTCTTT	CAISEKPGGHLGTEAFF
TRBV7-3	TRBJ2-7	TRBD2	.	TGTGCCAGCAGCTTAACGTCCCCTACTAGCGGGAGCGCGTGGGAGCAGTACTTC	CASSLTSPTSGSAWEQYF
TRBV7-9	TRBJ2-2	TRBD2	.	TGTGCCAGCCACCGAGCGGGACGGCACACCGGGGAGCTGTTTTTT	CASHRAGRHTGELFF
TRBV24-1	TRBJ2-1	.	once	TGTGCCACCAGTGATTTACTAGCCGGGGGCTTGGAGCAGTTCTTC	CATSDLLAGGLEQFF
TRBV5-6	TRBJ1-2	.	.	TGTGCCAGCACCTGGGGAGGGAACGGCTACACCTTC	CASTWGGNGYTF
TRBV5-1	TRBJ2-7	TRBD1	many	TGCGCCAGCAGCTGGATATACGGGACAGCCTACGAGCAGTACTTC	CASSWIYGTAYEQYF
TRBV6-5	TRBJ2-7	.	.	TGTGCCAGCAGTTACTCGACGGTTGGCGGGTACGAGCAGTACTTC	CASSYSTVGGYEQYF
TRBV5-1	TRBJ1-1	.	few	TGCGCCAGCAGCTTGGATGACAGCACTGAAGCTTTCTTT	CASSLDDSTEAFF
TRBV20-1	TRBJ1-1	.	few	TGCAGTGCTCCCAGGACAGCAGGAGAAGGAGCTTTCTTT	CSAPRTAGEGAFF
TRBV20-1	TRBJ1-5	.	.	TGCAGTGCTTCCGGGACGTTCAATCAGCCCCAGCATTTT	CSASGTFNQPQHF
TRBV2	TRBJ2-5	.	few	TGTGCCAGCAATCCCTCCGTCGTGCCCGAAGGGCCTGAGACCCAGTACTTC	CASNPSVVPEGPETQYF
TRBV5-1	TRBJ2-5	TRBD2	.	TGCGCCAGCAGCTTGTCGGTGGTAGCGGGTAAAAGGGAGACCCAGTACTTC	CASSLSVVAGKRETQYF
TRBV12-3/TRBV12-4	TRBJ1-5	.	many	TGTGCCAGCAGCCTGGGACACGGCAATCAGCCCCAGCATTTT	CASSLGHGNQPQHF
TRBV12-3/TRBV12-4	TRBJ2-7	TRBD2	.	TGTGCCAGCAGTTTTACGGGACTAGCGTTTAACGAGCAGTACTTC	CASSFTGLAFNEQYF
TRBV10-3	TRBJ2-7	TRBD1	.	TGTGCCATCAGTGAGTTCGGTGAGACAGGGGGCACCTACGAGCAGTACTTC	CAISEFGETGGTYEQYF
TRBV7-2	TRBJ1-1	.	.	TGTGCCAGCAGCTTGGGACGGTGGAACACTGAAGCTTTCTTT	CASSLGRWNTEAFF
TRBV5-1	TRBJ2-7	.	few	TGCGCCAGCAGCTTAACAACAGGGTTTACCTACGAGCAGTACTTC	CASSLTTGFTYEQYF
TRBV20-1	TRBJ2-1	TRBD2	few	TGCAGTGCTAGAGATCCGACTAGCGTGGATGAGCAGTTCTTC	CSARDPTSVDEQFF